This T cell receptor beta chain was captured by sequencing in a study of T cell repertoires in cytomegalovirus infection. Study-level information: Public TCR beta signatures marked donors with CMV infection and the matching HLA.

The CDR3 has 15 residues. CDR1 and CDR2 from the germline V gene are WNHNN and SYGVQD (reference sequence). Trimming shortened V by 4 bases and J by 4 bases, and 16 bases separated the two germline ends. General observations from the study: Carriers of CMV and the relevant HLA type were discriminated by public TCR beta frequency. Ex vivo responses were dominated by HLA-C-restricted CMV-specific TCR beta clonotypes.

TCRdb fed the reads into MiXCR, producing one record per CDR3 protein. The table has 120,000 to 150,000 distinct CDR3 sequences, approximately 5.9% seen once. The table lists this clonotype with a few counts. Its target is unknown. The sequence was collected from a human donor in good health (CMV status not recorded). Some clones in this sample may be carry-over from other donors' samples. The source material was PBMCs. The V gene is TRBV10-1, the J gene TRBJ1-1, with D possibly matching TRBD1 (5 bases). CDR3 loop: CASSVVRGDRTEAFF. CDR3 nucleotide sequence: TGCGCCAGCAGTGTGGTGCGGGGGGATCGCACTGAAGCTTTCTTT.